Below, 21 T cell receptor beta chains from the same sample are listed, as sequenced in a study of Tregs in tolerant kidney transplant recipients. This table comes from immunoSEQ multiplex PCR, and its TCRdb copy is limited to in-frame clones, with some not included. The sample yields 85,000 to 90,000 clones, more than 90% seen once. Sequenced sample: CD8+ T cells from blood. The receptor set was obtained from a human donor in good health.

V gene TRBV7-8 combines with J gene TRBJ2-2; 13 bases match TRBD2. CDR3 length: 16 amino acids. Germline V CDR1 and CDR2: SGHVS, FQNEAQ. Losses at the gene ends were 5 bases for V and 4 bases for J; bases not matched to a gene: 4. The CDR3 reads CASSATSGGFTGELFF. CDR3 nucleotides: TGTGCCAGCAGCGCGACTAGCGGGGGGTTCACCGGGGAGCTGTTTTTT.

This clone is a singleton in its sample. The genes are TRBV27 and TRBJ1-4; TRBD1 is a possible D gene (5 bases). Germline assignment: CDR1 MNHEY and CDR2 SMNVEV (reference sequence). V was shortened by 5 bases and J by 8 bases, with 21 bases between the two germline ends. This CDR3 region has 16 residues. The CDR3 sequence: CASSPTGTSGGEKLFF. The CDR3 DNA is TGTGCCAGCAGTCCAACCGGGACCTCGGGTGGCGAAAAACTGTTTTTT.

The CDR3 DNA is TGTGCCAGCAGCAGCGACAGGTCCCACGAGCAGTACTTC. Its translation: CASSSDRSHEQYF. The rearrangement links TRBV7-9 to TRBJ2-7, with D maybe TRBD1 (6 bases). V was clipped by 5 bases and J by 5 bases, with 13 bases between them. Looked up from germline, CDR1 is SEHNR and CDR2 is FQNEAQ (reference sequence). The CDR3 consists of 13 residues.

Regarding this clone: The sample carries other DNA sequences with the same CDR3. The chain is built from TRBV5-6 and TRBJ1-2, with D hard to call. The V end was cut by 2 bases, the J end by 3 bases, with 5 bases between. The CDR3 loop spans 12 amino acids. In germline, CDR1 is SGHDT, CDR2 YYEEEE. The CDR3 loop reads CASSFGDYGYTF. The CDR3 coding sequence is TGTGCCAGCAGCTTTGGAGACTATGGCTACACCTTC. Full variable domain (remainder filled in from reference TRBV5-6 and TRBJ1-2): DAGVTQSPTHLIKTRGQQVTLRCSPKSGHDTVSWYQQALGQGPQFIFQYYEEEERQRGNFPDRFSGHQFPNYSSELNVNALLLGDSALYLCASSFGDYGYTFGSGTRLTVV.

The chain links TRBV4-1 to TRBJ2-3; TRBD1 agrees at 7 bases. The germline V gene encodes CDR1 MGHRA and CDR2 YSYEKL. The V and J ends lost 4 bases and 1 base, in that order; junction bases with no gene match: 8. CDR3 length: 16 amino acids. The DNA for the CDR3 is TGCGCCAGCAGCCGGGAAATAGGACAGGGCACAGATACGCAGTATTTT. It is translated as CASSREIGQGTDTQYF.

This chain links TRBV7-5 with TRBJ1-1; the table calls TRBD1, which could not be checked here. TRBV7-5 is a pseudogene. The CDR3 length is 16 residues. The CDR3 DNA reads TGTGCCAGAAGCTCAATGTCCCGGGACAGGAACACTGAAGCTTTCTTT. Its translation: CARSSMSRDRNTEAFF.

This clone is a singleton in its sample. The CDR3 DNA is TGTGCCAGCTCAACCGGGACTAGCGGTTACGAGCAGTACTTC. It specifies CASSTGTSGYEQYF. The J gene is TRBJ2-7, the V gene TRBV11-2; 11 nucleotides align to TRBD2. The germline gives CDR1 SGHAT, CDR2 FQNNGV. The CDR3 is made up of 14 amino acids. J was trimmed by 4 bases and V by 8 bases; bases with no gene match: 7.

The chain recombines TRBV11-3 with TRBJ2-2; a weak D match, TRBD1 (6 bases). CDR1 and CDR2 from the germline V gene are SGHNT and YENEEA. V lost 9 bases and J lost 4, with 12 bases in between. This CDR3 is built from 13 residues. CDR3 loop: CASRGSGTGELFF. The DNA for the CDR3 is TGTGCCAGTAGGGGGTCGGGCACCGGGGAGCTGTTTTTT.

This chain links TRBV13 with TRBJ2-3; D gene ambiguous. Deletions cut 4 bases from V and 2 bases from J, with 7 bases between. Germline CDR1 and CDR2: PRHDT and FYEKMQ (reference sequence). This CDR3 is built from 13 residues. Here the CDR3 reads CASSSHYTDTQYF. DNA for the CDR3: TGTGCCAGCAGCTCCCATTACACAGATACGCAGTATTTT. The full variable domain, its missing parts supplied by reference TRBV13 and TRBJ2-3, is AAGVIQSPRHLIKEKRETATLKCYPIPRHDTVYWYQQGPGQDPQFLISFYEKMQSDKGSIPDRFSAQQFSDYHSELNMSSLELGDSALYFCASSSHYTDTQYFGPGTRLTVL.

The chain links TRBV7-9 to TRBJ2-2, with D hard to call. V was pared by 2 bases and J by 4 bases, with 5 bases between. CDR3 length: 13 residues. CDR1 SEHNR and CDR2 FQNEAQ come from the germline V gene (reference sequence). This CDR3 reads CASSLTGTGELFF. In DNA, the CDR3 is TGTGCCAGCAGCTTAACCGGCACCGGGGAGCTGTTTTTT. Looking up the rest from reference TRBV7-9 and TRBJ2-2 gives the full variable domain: DTGVSQNPRHKITKRGQNVTFRCDPISEHNRLYWYRQTLGQGPEFLTYFQNEAQLEKSRLLSDRFSAERPKGSFSTLEIQRTEQGDSAMYLCASSLTGTGELFFGEGSRLTVL.

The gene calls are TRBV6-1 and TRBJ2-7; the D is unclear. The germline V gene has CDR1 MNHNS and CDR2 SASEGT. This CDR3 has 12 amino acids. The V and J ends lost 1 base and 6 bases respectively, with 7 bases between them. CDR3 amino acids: CASSEGRLEQYF. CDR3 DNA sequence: TGTGCCAGCAGTGAAGGGCGCCTCGAGCAGTACTTC.

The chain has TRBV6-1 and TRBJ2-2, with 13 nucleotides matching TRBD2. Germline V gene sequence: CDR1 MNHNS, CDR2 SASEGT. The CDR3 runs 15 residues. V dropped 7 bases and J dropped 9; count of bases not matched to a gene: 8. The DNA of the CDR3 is TGTGCCAGCACCGGACTAGCGGGAGCCAGTAGGGAGCTGTTTTTT. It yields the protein CASTGLAGASRELFF.

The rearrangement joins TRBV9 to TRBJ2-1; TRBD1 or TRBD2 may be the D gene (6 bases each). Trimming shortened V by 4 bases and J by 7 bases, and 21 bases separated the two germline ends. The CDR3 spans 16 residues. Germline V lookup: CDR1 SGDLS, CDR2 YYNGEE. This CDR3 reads CASSPRGGPGANEQFF. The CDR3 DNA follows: TGTGCCAGCAGCCCACGAGGGGGGCCGGGTGCGAATGAGCAGTTCTTC.

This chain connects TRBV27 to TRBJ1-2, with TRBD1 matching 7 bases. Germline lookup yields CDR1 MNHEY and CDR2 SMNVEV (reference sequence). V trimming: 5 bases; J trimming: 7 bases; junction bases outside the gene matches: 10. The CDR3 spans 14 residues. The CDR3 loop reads CASSPREGALGYTF. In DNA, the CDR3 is TGTGCCAGCAGTCCTCGGGAGGGGGCGCTTGGCTACACCTTC.

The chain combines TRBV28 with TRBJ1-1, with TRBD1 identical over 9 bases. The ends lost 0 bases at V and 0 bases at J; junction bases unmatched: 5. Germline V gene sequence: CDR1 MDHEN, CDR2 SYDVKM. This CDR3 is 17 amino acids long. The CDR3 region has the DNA TGTGCCAGCAGTTTATGGAGGACAGGGGAAGTGAACACTGAAGCTTTCTTT. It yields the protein CASSLWRTGEVNTEAFF.

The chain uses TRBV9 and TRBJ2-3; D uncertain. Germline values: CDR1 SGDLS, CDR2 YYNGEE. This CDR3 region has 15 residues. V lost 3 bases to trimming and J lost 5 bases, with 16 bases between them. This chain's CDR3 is CASSARALAQDTQYF. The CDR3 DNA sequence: TGTGCCAGCAGCGCCCGAGCCCTCGCGCAAGATACGCAGTATTTT.

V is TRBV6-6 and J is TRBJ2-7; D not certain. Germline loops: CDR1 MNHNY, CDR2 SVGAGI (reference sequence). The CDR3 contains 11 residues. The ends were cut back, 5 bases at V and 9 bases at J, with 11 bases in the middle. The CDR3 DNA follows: TGTGCCAGCAGTCTCGACACTGTGCAGTACTTC. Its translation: CASSLDTVQYF.

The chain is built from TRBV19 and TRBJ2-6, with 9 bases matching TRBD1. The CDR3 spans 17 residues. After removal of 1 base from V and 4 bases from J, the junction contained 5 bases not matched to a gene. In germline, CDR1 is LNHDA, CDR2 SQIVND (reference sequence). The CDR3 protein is CASSIGTGESGANVLTF. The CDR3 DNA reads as TGTGCCAGTAGTATAGGGACAGGGGAATCCGGGGCCAACGTCCTGACTTTC.

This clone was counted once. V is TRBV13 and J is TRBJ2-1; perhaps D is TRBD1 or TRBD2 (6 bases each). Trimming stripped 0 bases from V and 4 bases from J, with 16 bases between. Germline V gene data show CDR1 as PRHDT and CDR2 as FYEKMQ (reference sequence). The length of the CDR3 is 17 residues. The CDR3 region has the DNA TGTGCCAGCAGCTTAGGAGGGGGGCCTCCAATGTACAATGAGCAGTTCTTC. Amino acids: CASSLGGGPPMYNEQFF.

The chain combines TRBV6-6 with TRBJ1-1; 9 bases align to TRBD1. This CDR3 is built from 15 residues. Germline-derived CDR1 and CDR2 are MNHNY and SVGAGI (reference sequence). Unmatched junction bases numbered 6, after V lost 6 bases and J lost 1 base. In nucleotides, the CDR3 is TGTGCCAGCAGCCATCGGACAGGGGCGAACACTGAAGCTTTCTTT. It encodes CASSHRTGANTEAFF.

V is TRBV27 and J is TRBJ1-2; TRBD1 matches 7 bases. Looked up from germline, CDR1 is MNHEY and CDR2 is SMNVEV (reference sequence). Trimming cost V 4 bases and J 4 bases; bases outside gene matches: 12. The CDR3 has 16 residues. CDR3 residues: CASSSIIWTGIYGYTF. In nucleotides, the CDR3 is TGTGCCAGCAGTTCTATAATCTGGACAGGAATCTATGGCTACACCTTC.